The rows below give T cell receptor beta chains drawn from one sample of a study of CD8 T cells in ankylosing spondylitis. TCRdb analysed the 5' RACE reads with MiXCR anew, one entry per CDR3 protein. The sample lists roughly 670,000 distinct CDR3 sequences; around 20% were seen once. The sequencing sample was made of blood, either unsorted or a sorted T cell fraction (not recorded which). The receptors were gathered from a male donor with ankylosing spondylitis. CDR3s include the opening cysteine and the closing phenylalanine or tryptophan. A D gene is named only where the DNA matches it firmly. Where a row states a size, it is once, few, many or the class of an expanded clone; other rows omit it.

j_call d_call clone_size v_call cdr3_nt cdr3_aa
TRBJ1-1 . . TRBV7-8 TGTGCCAGCAGCTTTTTCAGGGCGGACACTGAAGCTTTCTTT CASSFFRADTEAFF
TRBJ1-6 . once TRBV3-1 TGTGCCAGCAGCCCCAGAGGGGGGAGCTCCTATAATTCACCCCTCCACTTT CASSPRGGSSYNSPLHF
TRBJ2-7 . . TRBV12-3/TRBV12-4 TGTGCCAGCAGTTCCGACTTGGGATCAAACTACGAGCAGTACTTC CASSSDLGSNYEQYF
TRBJ1-1 . . TRBV29-1 TGCAGCGTTGACCGGGGTTCGAACACTGAAGCTTTCTTT CSVDRGSNTEAFF
TRBJ2-3 . . TRBV4-1 TGCGCCAGCAGCCAAGAGCCCGGACAAACAGATACGCAGTATTTT CASSQEPGQTDTQYF
TRBJ2-7 . few TRBV20-1 TGCAGTGCTAGAGGTTACGTTGTCTACGAGCAGTACTTC CSARGYVVYEQYF
TRBJ2-3 TRBD1 . TRBV24-1 TGTGCCACCAGTGACCGGACAGGGCACACAGATACGCAGTATTTT CATSDRTGHTDTQYF
TRBJ2-3 . . TRBV3-1 TGTGCCAGCAGCCAAGGGGACTCCCCTCAGTATTTT CASSQGDSPQYF
TRBJ1-3 TRBD1 . TRBV12-3/TRBV12-4 TGTGCCAGCAGTAAGGGACAGTCTGGAAACACCATATATTTT CASSKGQSGNTIYF
TRBJ2-1 TRBD2 . TRBV6-2/TRBV6-3 TGTGCCAGCAGTTACTCGATTTGGACTAGCGGAAGCTCCTACAATGAGCAGTTCTTC CASSYSIWTSGSSYNEQFF
TRBJ1-1 TRBD1 few TRBV20-1 TGCAGTGCTGATGACAGGGGGGGTACTGAAGCTTTCTTT CSADDRGGTEAFF
TRBJ2-2 TRBD1 . TRBV24-1 TGTGCCACCAGTGATTACGGGACAGCGAACACCGGGGAGCTGTTTTTT CATSDYGTANTGELFF
TRBJ1-4 . many TRBV9 TGTGCCAGCAGCGAGGACGTGGGGGCTAATGAAAAACTGTTTTTT CASSEDVGANEKLFF
TRBJ2-3 . many TRBV5-5 TGTGCCAGCAGCTTGGTGGGTCCCACAGATACGCAGTATTTT CASSLVGPTDTQYF
TRBJ2-1 TRBD2 few TRBV24-1 TGTGCCACCAGTGATGTGAGCGGGAGGTCCTACAATGAGCAGTTCTTC CATSDVSGRSYNEQFF
TRBJ2-6 . . TRBV29-1 TGCAGCGTAAGGGGTACTGGGGCCAACGTCCTGACTTTC CSVRGTGANVLTF
TRBJ1-4 . . TRBV7-9 TGTGCCAGCAGCCATGCAACTAATGAAAAACTGTTTTTT CASSHATNEKLFF
TRBJ1-3 . . TRBV3-1 TGTGCCAGCAGCCTAATCGATGGAAACACCATATATTTT CASSLIDGNTIYF
TRBJ2-1 . . TRBV20-1 TGCAGTGCCCAGGTAGGCGGTGAGCAGTTCTTC CSAQVGGEQFF
TRBJ1-6 . few TRBV19 TGTGCCAGCCAGAGGACATGGGGCGAACCCCTCCACTTT CASQRTWGEPLHF
TRBJ1-2 . . TRBV7-9 TGTGCCAGCAGCCCCCGGCTTGGCTACACCTTC CASSPRLGYTF
TRBJ2-7 . . TRBV12-3/TRBV12-4 TGTGCCAGCAGCATACGGACTACTCGCCCCTACGAGCAGTACTTC CASSIRTTRPYEQYF
TRBJ1-5 TRBD1 . TRBV29-1 TGCAGCGTAGCCTCCGGGACAGCAAGCAATCAGCCCCAGCATTTT CSVASGTASNQPQHF